This TCR beta chain appears in the sequencing data of a study of control samples from healthy donors and cancer patients. Profiled with immunoSEQ multiplex PCR; TCRdb holds only in-frame clones, not every one. The sample lists about 85,000 clones; 90% were seen once. CDR1 and CDR2 from the germline V gene are SEHNR and FQNEAQ (reference sequence). Trimming took 3 bases from V and 4 from J; bases not matched to a gene: 10. This CDR3 region has 17 residues. This sequence joins TRBV7-9 and TRBJ2-5, with TRBD2 matching over 11 bases. The specimen was blood. The sequence was obtained from a woman in her late teens or twenties in good health. This chain's CDR3 is CASSFDLLAGAGETQYF. CDR3 nucleotides: TGTGCCAGCAGCTTCGACCTACTAGCGGGGGCAGGAGAGACCCAGTACTTC.